Detailed here is one T cell receptor (beta chain). Which antigen it targets is not known. Base qualities are not at hand, and no much larger clone is one base apart. Including the terminal cysteine and phenylalanine, the CDR3 comprises 14 residues. Left in the record is the CDR3 DNA by itself, 42 bases read in frame from the first base. The V and J ends are trimmed by 6 bases and 1 base, leaving 13 bases between them. To demonstrate the VDJtools post-analysis software, the study profiled TCR beta repertoires from the peripheral blood of 13 young patients with multiple sclerosis. The multiple sclerosis patients were children and adolescents ranging in age from roughly 6 to 15 years. Receptor libraries were prepared by PCR. Instrument on record: Illumina HiSeq 2500. To reduce PCR and sequencing biases, unique molecular identifiers were incorporated into the TCR beta cDNA libraries. Some 500,000 cDNA molecules were obtained per 1 to 10 million input T cells, so each molecule approximated one T cell. The patient libraries were prepared and sequenced using the same protocol as the earlier healthy control dataset. Within a given batch, samples were prepared together, multiplexed and sequenced on the same HiSeq lane. The original methods were these. Raw barcoded reads were processed with MIGEC, discarding single-read molecular identifier groups before consensus assembly and CDR3 extraction. VDJtools was used for post-analysis of the clonotype tables, and diversity was normalized by down-sampling every dataset to the size of the smallest sample. In repertoire overlap clustering, CDR3 amino acid sequences, but not nucleotide sequences, were matched to correct batch-related cross-sample contamination. In TCRdb, the public reads were trimmed at Q25 with fastp and aligned with MiXCR, with productive beta chains retained. Every CDR3 protein is listed once, alongside the most common genes and DNA of its rows. It is TCRdb's table, rather than the study itself, that gives the V and J calls and clone size. This sample gives 350,000 to 500,000 distinct CDR3 sequences in total; 30% to 45% of them show up just once. Clones ranked in the top ten supply 7.6% of the sample.

This record comes from a study of post-analysis software for immune sequencing data (dated by TCRdb to between 2015 and 2016). About the investigation overall: Relapsing-remitting, secondary progressive and progressive-relapsing multiple sclerosis were recorded as disease courses, and subtype annotation was lacking for some patients. The multiple sclerosis patient repertoires were compared with about a dozen previously published healthy control repertoires from donors aged roughly 6 to 27 years. A subset of samples was prepared in parallel using single-end sample barcoding, then pooled and co-amplified after Illumina adapter ligation. Overall study outcomes, separate from this receptor: Four to six TRBV segments, including TRBV5-6, TRBV5-1 and TRBV20-1, were significantly more frequent in patients than controls. The multiple sclerosis patient group was slightly younger than the control group. Multiple sclerosis patients had significantly lower normalized Chao1 diversity than controls, a result that suggests substantial peripheral T-cell clonal expansion. Direct clustering with F measure showed strong co-clustering of samples prepared in the same batch, prompting a batch-effect correction.

The rearranged segments are TRBV6-7 and TRBJ2-7; TRBD2 is possibly the D segment (6 matching bases). TRBV6-7 is flagged as an ORF with uncertain function. Sequenced: blood. The clonotype comes from a girl aged 2 to 10 with multiple sclerosis. The CDR3 protein is CASRSTGVSYEQYF. Read as DNA, the sequence is TGTGCCAGCAGATCTACGGGAGTTTCCTACGAGCAGTACTTC.